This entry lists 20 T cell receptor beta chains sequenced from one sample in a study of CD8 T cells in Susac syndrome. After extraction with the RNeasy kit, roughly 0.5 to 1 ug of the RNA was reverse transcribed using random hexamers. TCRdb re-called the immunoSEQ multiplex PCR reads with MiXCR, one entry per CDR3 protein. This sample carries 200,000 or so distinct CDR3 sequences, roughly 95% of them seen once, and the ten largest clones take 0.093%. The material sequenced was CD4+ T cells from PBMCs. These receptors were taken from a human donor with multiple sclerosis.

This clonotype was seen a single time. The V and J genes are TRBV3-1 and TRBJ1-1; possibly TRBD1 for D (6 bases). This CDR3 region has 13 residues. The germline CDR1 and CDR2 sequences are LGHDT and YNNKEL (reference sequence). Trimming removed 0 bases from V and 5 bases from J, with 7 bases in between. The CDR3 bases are TGTGCCAGCAGCCAAGACGGGACAACTGAAGCTTTCTTT. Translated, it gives CASSQDGTTEAFF. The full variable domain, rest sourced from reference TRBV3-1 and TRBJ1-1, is DTAVSQTPKYLVTQMGNDKSIKCEQNLGHDTMYWYKQDSKKFLKIMFSYNNKELIINETVPNRFSPKSPDKAHLNLHINSLELGDSAVYFCASSQDGTTEAFFGQGTRLTVV.

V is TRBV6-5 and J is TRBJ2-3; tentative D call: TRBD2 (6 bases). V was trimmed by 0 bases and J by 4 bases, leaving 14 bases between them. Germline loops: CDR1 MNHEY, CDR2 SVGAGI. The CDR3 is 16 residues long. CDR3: CASSYSVAAGSDTQYF. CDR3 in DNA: TGTGCCAGCAGTTACTCGGTAGCGGCAGGCTCAGATACGCAGTATTTT.

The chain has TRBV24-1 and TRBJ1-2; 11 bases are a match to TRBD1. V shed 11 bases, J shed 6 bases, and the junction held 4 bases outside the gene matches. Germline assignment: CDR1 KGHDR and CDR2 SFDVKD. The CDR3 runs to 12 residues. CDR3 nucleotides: TGTGCCAGGGACAGGGGGATCGATGGCTACACCTTC. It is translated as CARDRGIDGYTF.

In DNA, the CDR3 is TGCGCCAGCAGCCAACTAGCGGGAAGCTCCTACAATGAGCAGTTCTTC. This encodes CASSQLAGSSYNEQFF. The chain is built from TRBV4-1 and TRBJ2-1; TRBD2 aligns across 9 bases. The CDR3 contains 16 residues. The germline gives CDR1 MGHRA, CDR2 YSYEKL. The V and J ends lost 2 bases and 0 bases, in that order; junction bases with no gene match: 2.

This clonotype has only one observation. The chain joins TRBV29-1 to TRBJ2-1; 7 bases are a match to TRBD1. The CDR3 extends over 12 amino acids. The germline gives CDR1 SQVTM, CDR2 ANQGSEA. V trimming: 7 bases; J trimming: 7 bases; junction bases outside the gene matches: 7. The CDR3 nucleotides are TGCAGCGGAGACAGGGCTTCGAATGAGCAGTTCTTC. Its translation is CSGDRASNEQFF.

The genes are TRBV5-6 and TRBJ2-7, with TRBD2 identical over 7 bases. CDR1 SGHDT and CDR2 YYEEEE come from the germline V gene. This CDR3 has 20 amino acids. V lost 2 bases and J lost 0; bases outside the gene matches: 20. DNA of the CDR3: TGTGCCAGCAGCTTACCCCAAGCCTCCTGGACTAGAGGGTTCTCCTACGAGCAGTACTTC. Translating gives CASSLPQASWTRGFSYEQYF.

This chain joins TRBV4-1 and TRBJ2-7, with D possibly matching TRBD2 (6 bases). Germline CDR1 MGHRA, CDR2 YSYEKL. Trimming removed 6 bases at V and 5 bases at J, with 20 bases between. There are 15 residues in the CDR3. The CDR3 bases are TGCGCCAGCAGGCCACAAGGGAGGCGGGCCCACGAGCAGTACTTC. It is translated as CASRPQGRRAHEQYF.

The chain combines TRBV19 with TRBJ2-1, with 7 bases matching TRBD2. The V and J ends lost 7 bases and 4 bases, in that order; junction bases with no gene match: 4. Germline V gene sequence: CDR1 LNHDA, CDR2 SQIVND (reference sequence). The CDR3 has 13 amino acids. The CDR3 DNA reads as TGTGCCAGTACGGGAGGTTGGTACAATGAGCAGTTCTTC. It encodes CASTGGWYNEQFF.

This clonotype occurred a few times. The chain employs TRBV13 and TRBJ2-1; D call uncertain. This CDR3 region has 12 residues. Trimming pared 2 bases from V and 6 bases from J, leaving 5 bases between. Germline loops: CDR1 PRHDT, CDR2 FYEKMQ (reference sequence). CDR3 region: CASSLISNEQFF. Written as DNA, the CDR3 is TGTGCCAGCAGCTTAATTTCCAATGAGCAGTTCTTC.

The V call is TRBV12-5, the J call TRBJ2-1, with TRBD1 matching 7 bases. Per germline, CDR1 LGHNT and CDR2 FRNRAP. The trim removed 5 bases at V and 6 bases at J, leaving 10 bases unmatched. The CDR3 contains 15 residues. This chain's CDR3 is CASGPPGGQLNEQFF. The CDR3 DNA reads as TGTGCTAGTGGTCCCCCTGGGGGACAGCTCAATGAGCAGTTCTTC.

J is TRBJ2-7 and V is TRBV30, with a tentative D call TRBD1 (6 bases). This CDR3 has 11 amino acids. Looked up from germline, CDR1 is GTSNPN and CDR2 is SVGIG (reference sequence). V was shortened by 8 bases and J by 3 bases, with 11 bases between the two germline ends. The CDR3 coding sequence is TGTGCCGGGGGCGGATTCTACGAGCAGTACTTC. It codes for CAGGGFYEQYF. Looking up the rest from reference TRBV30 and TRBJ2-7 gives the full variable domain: SQTIHQWPATLVQPVGSPLSLECTVEGTSNPNLYWYRQAAGRGLQLLFYSVGIGQISSEVPQNLSASRPQDRQFILSSKKLLLSDSGFYLCAGGGFYEQYFGPGTRLTVT.

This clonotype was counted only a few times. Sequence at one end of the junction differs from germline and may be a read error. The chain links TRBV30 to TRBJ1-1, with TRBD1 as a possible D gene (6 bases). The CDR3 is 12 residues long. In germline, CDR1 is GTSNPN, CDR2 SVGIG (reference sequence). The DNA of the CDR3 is TGTTCTTCCGATGGCGGGGGCACTGAAGTTTTCTTT. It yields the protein CSSDGGGTEVFF.

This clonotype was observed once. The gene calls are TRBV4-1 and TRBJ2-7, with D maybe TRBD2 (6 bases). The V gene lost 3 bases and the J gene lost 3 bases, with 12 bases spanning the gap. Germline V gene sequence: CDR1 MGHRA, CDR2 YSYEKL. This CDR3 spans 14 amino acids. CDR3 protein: CASSQGLDNYEQYF. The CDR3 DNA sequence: TGCGCCAGCAGCCAGGGACTCGACAACTACGAGCAGTACTTC.

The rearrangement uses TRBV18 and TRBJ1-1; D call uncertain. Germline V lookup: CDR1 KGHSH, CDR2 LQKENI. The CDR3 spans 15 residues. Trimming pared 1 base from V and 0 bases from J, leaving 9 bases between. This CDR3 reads CASSPLQTVNTEAFF. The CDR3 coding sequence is TGTGCCAGCTCACCACTGCAGACTGTGAACACTGAAGCTTTCTTT.

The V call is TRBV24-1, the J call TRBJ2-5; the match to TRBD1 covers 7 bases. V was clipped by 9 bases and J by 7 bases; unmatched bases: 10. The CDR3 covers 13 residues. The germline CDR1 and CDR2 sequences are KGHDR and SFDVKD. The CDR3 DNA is TGTGCCACCGGGCAGGGGGACGGTGGGACCCAGTACTTC. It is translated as CATGQGDGGTQYF.

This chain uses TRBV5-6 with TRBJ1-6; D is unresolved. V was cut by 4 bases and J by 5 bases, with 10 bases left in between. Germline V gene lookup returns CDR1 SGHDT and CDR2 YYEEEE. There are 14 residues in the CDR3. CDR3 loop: CASSAQKNNSPLHF. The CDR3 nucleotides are TGTGCCAGCAGCGCCCAGAAGAATAATTCACCCCTCCACTTT.

The DNA for the CDR3 is TGTGCCACCAGCAGAGATACAGCACCAGATACGCAGTATTTT. Translating it yields CATSRDTAPDTQYF. V gene TRBV15 combines with J gene TRBJ2-3; no firm D call. Trimming stripped 0 bases from V and 4 bases from J, with 8 bases between. Germline lookup yields CDR1 LNHNV and CDR2 YYDKDF (reference sequence). The CDR3 covers 14 residues.

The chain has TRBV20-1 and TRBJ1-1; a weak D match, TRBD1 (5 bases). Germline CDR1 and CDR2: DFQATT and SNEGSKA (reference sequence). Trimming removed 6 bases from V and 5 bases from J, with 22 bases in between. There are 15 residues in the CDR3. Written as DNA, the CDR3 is TGCAGTGCCGGAGGGGAAGGCGGGAGAGAGACTGAAGCTTTCTTT. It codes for CSAGGEGGRETEAFF.

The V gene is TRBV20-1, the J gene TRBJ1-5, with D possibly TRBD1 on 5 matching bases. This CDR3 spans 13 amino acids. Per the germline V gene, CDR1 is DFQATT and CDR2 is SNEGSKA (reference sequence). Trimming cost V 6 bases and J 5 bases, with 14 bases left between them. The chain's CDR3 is CSAASGVHQPQHF. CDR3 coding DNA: TGCAGTGCCGCGTCGGGGGTACATCAGCCCCAGCATTTT.

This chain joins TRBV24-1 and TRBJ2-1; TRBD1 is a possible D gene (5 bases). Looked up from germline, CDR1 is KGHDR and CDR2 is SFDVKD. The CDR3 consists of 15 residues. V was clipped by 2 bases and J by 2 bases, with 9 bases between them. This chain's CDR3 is CATSDSRVPYNEQFF. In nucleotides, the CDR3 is TGTGCCACCAGTGATTCCAGGGTACCCTACAATGAGCAGTTCTTC.